This TCR beta chain was profiled in a study of Ad26.COV2.S vaccination and SARS-CoV-2 variants. Study observations and caveats: The study found higher spike-specific TCR breadth in vaccine than placebo recipients. Vaccine and placebo recipients had similar non-spike TCR breadth. Analytic work on TCR breadth and depth might have understated the full extent of total T cell responses.

As concerns this clone: Its antigen is as yet unknown. The identical CDR3 is also encoded by other nucleotide sequences in the sample.

Libraries were prepared by immunoSEQ multiplex PCR; TCRdb keeps only in-frame clonotypes and omits some of them. Among more than 150,000 clones listed, around 90% were seen once. Between the trimmed V and J ends, which lost 5 bases and 3 bases, there was a span of 8 bases. This CDR3 comprises 12 residues. Here the sequenced sample was peripheral blood, taken after recovery from COVID-19. This sequence joins TRBV12-3 or TRBV12-4 and TRBJ2-7; D gene unclear. The sequence was collected from a human donor who had recovered from COVID-19. The CDR3, as DNA: TGTGCCAGCAGTCCCACCGGCTACGAGCAGTACTTC. Translation: CASSPTGYEQYF.